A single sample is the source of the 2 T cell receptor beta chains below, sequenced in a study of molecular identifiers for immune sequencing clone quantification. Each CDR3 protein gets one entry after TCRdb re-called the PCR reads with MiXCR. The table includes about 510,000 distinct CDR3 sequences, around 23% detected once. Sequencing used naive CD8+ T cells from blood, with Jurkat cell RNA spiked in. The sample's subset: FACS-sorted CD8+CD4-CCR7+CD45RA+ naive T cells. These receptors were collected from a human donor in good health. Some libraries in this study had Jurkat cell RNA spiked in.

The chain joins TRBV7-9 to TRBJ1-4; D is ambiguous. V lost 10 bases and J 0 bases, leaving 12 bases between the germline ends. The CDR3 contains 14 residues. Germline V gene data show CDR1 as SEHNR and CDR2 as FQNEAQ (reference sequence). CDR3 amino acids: CATGRSTTNEKLFF. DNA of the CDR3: TGTGCCACCGGCAGATCAACAACTAATGAAAAACTGTTTTTT.

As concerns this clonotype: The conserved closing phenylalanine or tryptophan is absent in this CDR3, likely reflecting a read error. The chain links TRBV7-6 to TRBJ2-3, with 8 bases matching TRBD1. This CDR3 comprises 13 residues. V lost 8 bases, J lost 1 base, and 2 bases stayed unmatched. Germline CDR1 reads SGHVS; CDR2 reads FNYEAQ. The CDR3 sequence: CASSRGRTDTQYY. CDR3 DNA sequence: TGTGCCAGCTCCAGGGGGCGCACAGATACGCAGTATTAT.